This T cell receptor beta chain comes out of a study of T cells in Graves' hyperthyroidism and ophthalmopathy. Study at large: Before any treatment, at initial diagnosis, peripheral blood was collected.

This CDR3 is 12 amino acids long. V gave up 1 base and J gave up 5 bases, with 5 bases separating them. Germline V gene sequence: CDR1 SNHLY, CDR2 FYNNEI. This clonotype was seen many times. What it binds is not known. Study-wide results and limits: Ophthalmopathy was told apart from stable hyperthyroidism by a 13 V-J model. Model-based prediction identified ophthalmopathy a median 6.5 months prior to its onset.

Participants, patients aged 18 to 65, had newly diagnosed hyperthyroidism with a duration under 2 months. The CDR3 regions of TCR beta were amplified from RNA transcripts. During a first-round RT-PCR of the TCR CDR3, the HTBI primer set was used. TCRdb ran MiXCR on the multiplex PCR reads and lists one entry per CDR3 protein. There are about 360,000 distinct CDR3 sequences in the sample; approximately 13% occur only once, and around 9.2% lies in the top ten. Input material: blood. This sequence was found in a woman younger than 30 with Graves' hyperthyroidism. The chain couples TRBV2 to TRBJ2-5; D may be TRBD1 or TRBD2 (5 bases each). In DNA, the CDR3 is TGTGCCAGCAGTGAAGGGGGGGAGACCCAGTACTTC. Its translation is CASSEGGETQYF.